The 10 T cell receptor beta chains given below trace back to one sample, sequenced in a study of Ad26.COV2.S vaccination and SARS-CoV-2 variants. Noted treatment: some 20 received Ad26.COV2.S at low or high dose, single or two shots; 5 received placebo; per-sample allocation not given. Sampling was performed 63 days after the first vaccine or placebo injection. Data came from immunoSEQ multiplex PCR; TCRdb stores just in-frame clones and leaves some out. The sample has some 250,000 clones; around 89% are singletons. This material consisted of peripheral blood, taken in a trial of Ad26.COV2.S vaccine versus placebo. All receptors come from a person aged 18-60 years who received the Ad26.COV2.S COVID-19 vaccine or a placebo.

The genes are TRBV5-1 and TRBJ1-4; a possible D gene is TRBD1 (6 bases). V lost 2 bases and J 4 bases, leaving 9 bases between the germline ends. CDR1 and CDR2 from the germline V gene are SGHRS and YFSETQ. The CDR3 runs to 14 residues. CDR3 nucleotide sequence: TGCGCCAGCAGCTTCCAGGGGTTTAATGAAAAACTGTTTTTT. This encodes CASSFQGFNEKLFF.

The rearrangement joins TRBV18 to TRBJ1-1; D remains unclear. The CDR3 sequence is 15 residues long. The germline V gene has CDR1 KGHSH and CDR2 LQKENI. Trimming removed 2 bases from V and 1 base from J, with 11 bases in between. The CDR3 DNA sequence: TGTGCCAGCTCACCAGACTTCATTTGGAACACTGAAGCTTTCTTT. The encoded protein is CASSPDFIWNTEAFF.

The chain joins TRBV12-5 to TRBJ2-5; D may correspond to TRBD1 or TRBD2 (5 bases each). Trimming stripped 0 bases from V and 7 bases from J, with 21 bases between. This CDR3 spans 17 amino acids. Germline V gene data show CDR1 as LGHNT and CDR2 as FRNRAP. CDR3 region: CASGLVGTVPNLGTQYF. As DNA, the CDR3 is TGTGCTAGTGGTTTGGTGGGGACGGTCCCCAACCTAGGGACCCAGTACTTC.

The V call is TRBV18, the J call TRBJ1-1; 12 bases are shared with TRBD1. Losses at the gene ends were 3 bases for V and 5 bases for J; bases not matched to a gene: 4. This CDR3 has 15 amino acids. CDR1 is KGHSH, CDR2 LQKENI, per germline. The CDR3 loop reads CASSPPGQGATEAFF. CDR3 DNA sequence: TGTGCCAGCTCACCTCCGGGACAGGGGGCTACTGAAGCTTTCTTT.

The genes are TRBV7-2 and TRBJ1-2, with D perhaps matching TRBD1 (6 bases). The V gene lost 5 bases and the J gene lost 5 bases, with 12 bases spanning the gap. CDR3 length equals 13 residues. Germline CDR1 is SGHTA and CDR2 is FQGNSA. The CDR3 protein is CASSLQGGYGYTF. The CDR3 DNA is TGTGCCAGCAGCCTACAGGGCGGGTATGGCTACACCTTC.

The chain couples TRBV28 to TRBJ1-1; 7 nucleotides align to TRBD1. CDR1 and CDR2 from the germline V gene are MDHEN and SYDVKM. The CDR3 sequence is 15 residues long. V was clipped by 4 bases and J by 3 bases; unmatched bases: 8. Here the CDR3 reads CASSSFDRVHTEAFF. The CDR3 DNA reads as TGTGCCAGCAGTTCCTTCGACAGGGTGCACACTGAAGCTTTCTTT.

The rearrangement links TRBV19 to TRBJ2-7; the match to TRBD2 covers 9 bases. With 7 bases clipped from V and 1 base from J, the junction kept 5 bases outside the gene matches. The CDR3 has 14 residues. The germline V gene encodes CDR1 LNHDA and CDR2 SQIVND (reference sequence). The CDR3 DNA is TGTGCCAGTACGGCTAGCGGGAAATCCTACGAGCAGTACTTC. Translating it yields CASTASGKSYEQYF.

V gene TRBV14 combines with J gene TRBJ2-2; D call uncertain. V was shortened by 1 base and J by 7 bases, with 10 bases between the two germline ends. The CDR3 contains 14 residues. CDR1 and CDR2 from the germline V gene are SGHDN and FVKESK. CDR3 in DNA: TGTGCCAGCAGCCAAGTGATAGGAATCGGGGAGCTGTTTTTT. Its protein product is CASSQVIGIGELFF.

This chain joins TRBV20-1 and TRBJ2-3; 9 nucleotides align to TRBD2. The germline CDR1 and CDR2 sequences are DFQATT and SNEGSKA (reference sequence). With V trimmed by 3 bases and J by 0 bases, 13 bases remained unmatched. The CDR3 loop spans 18 amino acids. CDR3 nucleotides: TGCAGTGCTAGTTTGGGGCTAGCGGGACTTGCTAGCACAGATACGCAGTATTTT. Residues: CSASLGLAGLASTDTQYF.

This clone was picked up one time. This chain joins TRBV7-2 and TRBJ2-1; either TRBD1 or TRBD2 may fit D (6 bases each). This CDR3 comprises 16 residues. Germline values: CDR1 SGHTA, CDR2 FQGNSA. The V end lost 1 base, the J end lost 4 bases, and 14 bases lay between the germline ends. CDR3 amino acids: CASSLGGATFYNEQFF. DNA for the CDR3: TGTGCCAGCAGCTTAGGGGGGGCGACCTTTTACAATGAGCAGTTCTTC.